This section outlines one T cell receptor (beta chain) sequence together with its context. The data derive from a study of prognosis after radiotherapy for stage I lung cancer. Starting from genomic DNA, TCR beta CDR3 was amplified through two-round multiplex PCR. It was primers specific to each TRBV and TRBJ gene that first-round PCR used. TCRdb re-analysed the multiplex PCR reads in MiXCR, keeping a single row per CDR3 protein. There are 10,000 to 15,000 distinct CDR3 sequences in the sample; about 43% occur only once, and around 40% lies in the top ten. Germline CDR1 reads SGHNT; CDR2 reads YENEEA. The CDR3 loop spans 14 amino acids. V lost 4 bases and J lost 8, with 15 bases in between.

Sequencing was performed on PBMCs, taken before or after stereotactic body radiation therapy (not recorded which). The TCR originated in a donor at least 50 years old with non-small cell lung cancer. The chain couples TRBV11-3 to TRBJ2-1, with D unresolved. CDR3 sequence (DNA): TGTGCCAGCAGCTCAATACGGCATGGGGATGAGCAGTTCTTC. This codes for CASSSIRHGDEQFF. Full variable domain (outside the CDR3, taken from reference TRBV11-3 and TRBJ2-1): EAGVVQSPRYKIIEKKQPVAFWCNPISGHNTLYWYLQNLGQGPELLIRYENEEAVDDSQLPKDRFSAERLKGVDSTLKIQPAELGDSAVYLCASSSIRHGDEQFFGPGTRLTVL.